The T cell receptor beta chain described here comes from a study of cytomegalovirus exposure and HLA in healthy donors. Vbeta (60) and Jbeta (13) primers were used in the PCR. As handled by the study authors: In a later analysis, approximately 80 million unique TCR beta chains included roughly 11 million shared by two or more donors. Assay: immunoSEQ multiplex PCR; the TCRdb copy retains only in-frame clones and omits some. For V, J and clone size, that table is used; D and trimming come from the DNA. The table has roughly 180,000 clones, 70% to 90% seen once; the top ten hold about 10%. V lost 3 bases to trimming and J lost 5 bases; unmatched junction nucleotides: 4. This CDR3 spans 15 amino acids. From germline, CDR1 is SGDLS and CDR2 YYNGEE. Study-level points and caveats: Presence/absence analyses took donor sequencing depth as roughly uniform. The authors excluded some V segments, including TRBV6-2 and TRBV6-3, as indistinguishable. Reportedly, cytomegalovirus status was diagnosed with high sensitivity and specificity.

Comment on this clone: Its antigen is currently unknown.

Sequenced material: PBMCs. The chain carries TRBV9 and TRBJ2-2; 10 nucleotides align to TRBD2. The clonotype originates from a man between 18 and 29 years old in good health and CMV-seropositive. CDR3 coding DNA: TGTGCCAGCAGCGCTAGCGGGGGACAAACCGGGGAGCTGTTTTTT. It specifies CASSASGGQTGELFF.